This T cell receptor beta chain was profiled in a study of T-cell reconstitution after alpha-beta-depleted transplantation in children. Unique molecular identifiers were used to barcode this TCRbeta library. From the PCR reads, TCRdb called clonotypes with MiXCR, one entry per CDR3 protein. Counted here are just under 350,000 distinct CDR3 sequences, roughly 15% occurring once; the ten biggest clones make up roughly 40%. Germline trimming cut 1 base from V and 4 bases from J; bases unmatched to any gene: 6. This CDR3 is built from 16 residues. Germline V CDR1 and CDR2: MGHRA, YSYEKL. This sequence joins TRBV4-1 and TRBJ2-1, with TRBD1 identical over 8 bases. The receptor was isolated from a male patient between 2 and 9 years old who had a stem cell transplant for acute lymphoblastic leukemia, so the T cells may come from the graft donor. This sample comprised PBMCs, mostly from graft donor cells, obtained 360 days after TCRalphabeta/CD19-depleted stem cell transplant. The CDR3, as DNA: TGCGCCAGCAGCCAAGTTGGGACAGGTACATACAATGAGCAGTTCTTC. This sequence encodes CASSQVGTGTYNEQFF.